Listed here is a single T cell receptor (beta chain). Its antigen is not yet known. Base qualities were left out, and no much larger clone turns up one base away. One collaborating source in Seattle enrolled patients while the patients were actively infected and followed the patients over time throughout the course of disease. Collaborating institutions collected whole blood in K2EDTA tubes following their own protocols. For TCRbeta analysis, collaborator samples were shipped as frozen whole blood, as isolated PBMCs, or as DNA extracted from either sample type. The data were taken from a study of blood T cell repertoires in COVID-19 (dated by TCRdb to the early 2020s). Concerning the study at large: The collaborator samples originated in the United States, Italy and Spain and spanned the acute and convalescent phases of COVID-19. The prospective study material was composed of cDNA or gDNA derived from T cells, B-cell-depleted T cells, or PBMCs. Deeply sampled blood TCRbeta repertoires from subjects exposed to, actively infected with, or recovered from COVID-19 were included in the dataset. The repertoires were released in a freely available public database intended as a resource for research on the immune response to SARS-CoV-2. The samples were drawn from the first 160 participants of the ongoing ImmuneRACE study and from 1,200 or so subjects provided by 6 global collaborators. A de-identified subject ID, COVID-19 status, age in years and sex were almost always included in the sample metadata. Where available, HLA class I and class II types were obtained from metadata supplied by the sample provider rather than from assay-based typing.

CDR1 MNHEY and CDR2 SVGAGI were looked up in the germline V gene. V gives up 8 bases and J gives up 7 bases, and the segment between their germline ends measures 23 bases. The CDR3 measures 15 amino acids from cysteine to phenylalanine. Here the CDR3 DNA is all that survives: 45 bases in frame from base 1. TCRbeta CDR3 regions were amplified from genomic DNA using the immunoSEQ Assay, a bias-controlled multiplex PCR. The paper's processing steps were these. Within the assay, amplification of reference gene primers was used to estimate how many nucleated cells each sample contained. Sequence reads were collapsed and filtered to measure the absolute abundance of every unique TCRbeta CDR3 rearrangement. For each sample, productive Simpson clonality was calculated as the square root of Simpson's diversity index across productive rearrangements. As stored in TCRdb, this immuneACCESS dataset retains in-frame rearrangements with V and J assigned. A fraction of the clones does not appear; measured against another copy, unresolved V genes explain less than half of the discrepancy, and the remainder lacks a known reason. V and J calls and clone size follow that table, whereas D and trimming were derived from the DNA. This sample comprises 160,000 or so clones, approximately 93% of them detected only once. The top ten hold roughly 2% of the sample.

General conclusions and limits of the study: The amount of clinical and demographic metadata varied by source and participant and was provided uncurated.

The sequence was obtained from a woman in her fifties or sixties with COVID-19, enrolled during active disease. The sequencing input was peripheral blood. The V gene is TRBV6-5 and the J gene is TRBJ1-2; D gene: possibly TRBD1, on 5 matching bases. Here is the DNA: TGTGCCAGCCCCATCGACAGCCAAGGGTTCCCTGGCTACACCTTC. Its translation reads: CASPIDSQGFPGYTF.